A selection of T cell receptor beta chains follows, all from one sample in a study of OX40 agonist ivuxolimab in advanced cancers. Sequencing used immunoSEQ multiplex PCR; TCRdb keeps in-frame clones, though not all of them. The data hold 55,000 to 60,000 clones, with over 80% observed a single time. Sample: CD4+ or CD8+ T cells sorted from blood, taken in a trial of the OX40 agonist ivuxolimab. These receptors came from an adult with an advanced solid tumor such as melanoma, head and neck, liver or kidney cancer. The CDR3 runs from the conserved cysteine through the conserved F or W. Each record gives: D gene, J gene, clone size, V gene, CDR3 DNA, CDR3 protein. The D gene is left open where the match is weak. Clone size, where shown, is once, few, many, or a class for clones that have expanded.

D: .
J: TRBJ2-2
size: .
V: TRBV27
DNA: TGTGCCAGTACTACAGGGTACACCGGGGAGCTGTTTTTT
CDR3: CASTTGYTGELFF

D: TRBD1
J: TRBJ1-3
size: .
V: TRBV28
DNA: TGTGCCAGCAGCCTCCCGGGACAGGGGGCGGACACCATATATTTT
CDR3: CASSLPGQGADTIYF

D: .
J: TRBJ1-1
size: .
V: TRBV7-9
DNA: TGTGCCAGCAGCCAAATAGGGGGAGGGGACCACATGAACACTGAAGCTTTCTTT
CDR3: CASSQIGGGDHMNTEAFF

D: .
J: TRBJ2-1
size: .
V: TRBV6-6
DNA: TGTGCCAGCAGTTACGGACTAACGAATGAGCAGTTCTTC
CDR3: CASSYGLTNEQFF

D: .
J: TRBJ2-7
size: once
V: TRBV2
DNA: TGTGCCAGCAGTGATAGTTGGCCCGGCCCCTACGAGCAGTACTTC
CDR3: CASSDSWPGPYEQYF

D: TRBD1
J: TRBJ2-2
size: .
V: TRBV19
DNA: TGTGCCAGTAGTATAGGAGGCCGCAGGGGGATCGGGGAGCTGTTTTTT
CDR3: CASSIGGRRGIGELFF

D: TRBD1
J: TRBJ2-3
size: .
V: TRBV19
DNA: TGTGCCAGTAGTCCACAGGGGACGCATGTTAGGGATACGCAGTATTTT
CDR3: CASSPQGTHVRDTQYF

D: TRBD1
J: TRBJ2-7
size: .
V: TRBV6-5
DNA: TGTGCCAGCAGGACGAGGTACAGGGGGTTCCACGAGCAGTACTTC
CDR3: CASRTRYRGFHEQYF

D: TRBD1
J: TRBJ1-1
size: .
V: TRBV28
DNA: TGTGCCAGCAGTTTAGGGACAGGAGAAGCTTTCTTT
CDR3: CASSLGTGEAFF

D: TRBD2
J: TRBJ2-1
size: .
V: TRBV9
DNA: TGTGCCAGCAGCGCGACTAGCAAAATATACAATGAGCAGTTCTTC
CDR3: CASSATSKIYNEQFF

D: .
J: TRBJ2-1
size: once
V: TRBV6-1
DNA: TGTGCCAGCAGCCGGGGGACAGCGGCCCAAAATGAGCAGTTCTTC
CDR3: CASSRGTAAQNEQFF

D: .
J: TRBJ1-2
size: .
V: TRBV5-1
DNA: TGCGCCAGCAGCTTGGGTTATTCCGGACAGCTTTATGGCTACACCTTC
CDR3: CASSLGYSGQLYGYTF

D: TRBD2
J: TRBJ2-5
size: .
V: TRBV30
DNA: TGTGCCTGGAGTGTGGGGCTAGCGGGAGATGTTCAAGAGACCCAGTACTTC
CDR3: CAWSVGLAGDVQETQYF

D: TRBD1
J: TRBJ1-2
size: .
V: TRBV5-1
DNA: TGCGCCAGCAGCGGCCGGACAGGGGCCAACTATGGCTACACCTTC
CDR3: CASSGRTGANYGYTF

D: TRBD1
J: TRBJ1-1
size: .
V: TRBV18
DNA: TGTGCCAGCTCAACCTTATCCGGGACAGGTTCCATGAACACTGAAGCTTTCTTT
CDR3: CASSTLSGTGSMNTEAFF

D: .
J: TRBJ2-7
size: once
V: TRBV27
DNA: TGTGCCAGCAGCTCGGACTCCGGGGAGCAGTACTTC
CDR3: CASSSDSGEQYF

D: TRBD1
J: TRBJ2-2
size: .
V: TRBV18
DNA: TGTGCCAGCTCACTCGGACAGGGTTGGACCGGGGAGCTGTTTTTT
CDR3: CASSLGQGWTGELFF

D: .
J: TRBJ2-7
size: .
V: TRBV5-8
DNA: TGTGCCAGCAGCTTGGGCTGGAATTCCTACGAGCAGTACTTC
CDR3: CASSLGWNSYEQYF

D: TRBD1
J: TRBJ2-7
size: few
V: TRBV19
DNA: TGTGCCAGTAGACTGGCAGGGGGCAACGAGCAGTACTTC
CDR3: CASRLAGGNEQYF

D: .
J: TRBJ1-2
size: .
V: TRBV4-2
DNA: TGTGCCAGCAGCCAAGGAATAGGGGAAGGCTTCTATGGCTACACCTTC
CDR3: CASSQGIGEGFYGYTF

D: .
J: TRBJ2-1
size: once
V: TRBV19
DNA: TGTGCCAGTAGTATAGCGGGAAGCTCCTACAATGAGCAGTTCTTC
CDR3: CASSIAGSSYNEQFF

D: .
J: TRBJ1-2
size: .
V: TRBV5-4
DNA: TGTGCCAGCAGCTTGGAGTTTGGGGCAGGGGAAGGCTACACCTTC
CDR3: CASSLEFGAGEGYTF

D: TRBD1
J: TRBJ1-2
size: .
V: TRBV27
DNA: TGTGCCAGCAGCCGAACTATCTCGGACAGGGTCTATGGCTACACCTTC
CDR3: CASSRTISDRVYGYTF

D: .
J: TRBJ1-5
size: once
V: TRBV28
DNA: TGTGCCAGCACCCTGGGAACACATGACGGCAATCAGCCCCAGCATTTT
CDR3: CASTLGTHDGNQPQHF

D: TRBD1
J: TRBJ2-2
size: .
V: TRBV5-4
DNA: TGTGCCAGCAGCTCCGGACAGGGGGCGAACACCGGGGAGCTGTTTTTT
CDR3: CASSSGQGANTGELFF

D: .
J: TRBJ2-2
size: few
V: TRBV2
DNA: TGTGCCAGCAGTGGGTTTGCGGCGAACACCGGGGAGCTGTTTTTT
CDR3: CASSGFAANTGELFF

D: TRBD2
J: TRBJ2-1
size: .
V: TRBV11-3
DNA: TGTGCCAGCAGCTTAGCGGGAGGGGGCTACAATGAGCAGTTCTTC
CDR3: CASSLAGGGYNEQFF

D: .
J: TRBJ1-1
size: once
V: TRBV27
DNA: TGTGCCAGCAGTTTATCGATCGGCCAGGGGCACACTGAAGCTTTCTTT
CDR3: CASSLSIGQGHTEAFF

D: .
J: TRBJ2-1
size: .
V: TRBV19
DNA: TGTGCCAGTAGTATGGAGTCTCCGCACCCCTACAATGAGCAGTTCTTC
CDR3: CASSMESPHPYNEQFF

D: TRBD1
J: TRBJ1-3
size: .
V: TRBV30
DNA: TGTGCCTGGGCCGGGACAGGGAGTTTGCAAGCCAACTCTGGAAACACCATATATTTT
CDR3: CAWAGTGSLQANSGNTIYF

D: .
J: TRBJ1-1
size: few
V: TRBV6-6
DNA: TGTGCCAGCAGTAAACCGGGGGGGGCTGAAGCTTTCTTT
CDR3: CASSKPGGAEAFF

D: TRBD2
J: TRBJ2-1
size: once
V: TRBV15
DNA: TGTGCCACCAGCAGAGATCTCGCTAGCGGGGTCTACAATGAGCAGTTCTTC
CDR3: CATSRDLASGVYNEQFF

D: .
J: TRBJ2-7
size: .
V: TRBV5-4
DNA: TGTGCCAGCAGCTTGGACCCCCTAAGTCCGGCCGAGCAGTACTTC
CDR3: CASSLDPLSPAEQYF

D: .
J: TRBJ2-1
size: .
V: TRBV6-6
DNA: TGTGCCAGCAGTTACAAGGTAGCGCACGATGAGCAGTTCTTC
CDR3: CASSYKVAHDEQFF

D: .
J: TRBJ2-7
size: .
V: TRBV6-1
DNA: TGTGCCAGCAGTCTTACCGGGACTCTCTCCTACGAGCAGTACTTC
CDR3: CASSLTGTLSYEQYF

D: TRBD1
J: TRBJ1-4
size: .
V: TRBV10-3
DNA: TGTGCCATCAGGAGGGGGCTGAATGAAAAACTGTTTTTT
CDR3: CAIRRGLNEKLFF

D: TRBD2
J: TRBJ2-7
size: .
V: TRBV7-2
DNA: TGTGCCAGCACCCGAACTAGCGGGACCGTGGTGGGAGAGCAGTACTTC
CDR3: CASTRTSGTVVGEQYF

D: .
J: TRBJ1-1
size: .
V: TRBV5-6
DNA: TGTGCCAGCAGCTTGCGCAGGACGAACACTGAAGCTTTCTTT
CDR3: CASSLRRTNTEAFF

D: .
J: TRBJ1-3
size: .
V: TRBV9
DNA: TGTGCCAGCAGCGTCGACTTCGCCCGCTCTGGAAACACCATATATTTT
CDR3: CASSVDFARSGNTIYF

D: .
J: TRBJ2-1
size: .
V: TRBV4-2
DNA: TGTGCCAGCAGCCAAGAGGTCGGCTACTCGGAGCAGTTCTTC
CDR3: CASSQEVGYSEQFF

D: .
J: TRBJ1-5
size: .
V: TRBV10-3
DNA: TGTGCCATCAGTGAGTCGGGGCAGGGGTATCAGCCCCAGCATTTT
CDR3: CAISESGQGYQPQHF

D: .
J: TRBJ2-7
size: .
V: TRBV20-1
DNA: TGCAGTGCTAGTGGTTTGGACGAGCAGTACTTC
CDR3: CSASGLDEQYF

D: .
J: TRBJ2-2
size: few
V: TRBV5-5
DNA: TGTGCCAGCAGCAACAGGTTAAACACCGGGGAGCTGTTTTTT
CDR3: CASSNRLNTGELFF

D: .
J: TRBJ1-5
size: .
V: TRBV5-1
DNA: TGCGCCAGCAGCTTCGAGGGTTACCCGCCCCAGCATTTT
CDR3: CASSFEGYPPQHF

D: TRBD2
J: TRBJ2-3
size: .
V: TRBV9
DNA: TGTGCCAACAACCTCCTAGCGGGAGTAGGAACAGATACGCAGTATTTT
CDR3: CANNLLAGVGTDTQYF

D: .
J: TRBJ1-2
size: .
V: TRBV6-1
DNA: TGTGCCAGCAGTGAAACACAAAACTATGGCTACACCTTC
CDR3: CASSETQNYGYTF

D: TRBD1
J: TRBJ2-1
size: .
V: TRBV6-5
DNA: TGTGCCAGCAGTTACTCGAGTGGGACAGACGGGGAGCAGTTCTTC
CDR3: CASSYSSGTDGEQFF

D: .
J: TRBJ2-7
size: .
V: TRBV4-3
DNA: TGCGCCAGCAGCCACCTCTTCTATGTGCAGGGGGGAAGCGAGCAGTACTTC
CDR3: CASSHLFYVQGGSEQYF

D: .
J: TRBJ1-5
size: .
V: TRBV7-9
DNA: TGTGCCAGCAGCTTAGGGACGGCGGTGGTAGGGCCCCAGCATTTT
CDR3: CASSLGTAVVGPQHF

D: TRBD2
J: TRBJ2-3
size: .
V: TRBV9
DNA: TGTGCCAGCAGCTCAACGTTGGGACTAGCGGAGGCCACAGATACGCAGTATTTT
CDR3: CASSSTLGLAEATDTQYF

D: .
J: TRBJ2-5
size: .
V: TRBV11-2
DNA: TGTGCCAGCAGCCCAGAGACGGGGGTCCAAGAGACCCAGTACTTC
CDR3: CASSPETGVQETQYF